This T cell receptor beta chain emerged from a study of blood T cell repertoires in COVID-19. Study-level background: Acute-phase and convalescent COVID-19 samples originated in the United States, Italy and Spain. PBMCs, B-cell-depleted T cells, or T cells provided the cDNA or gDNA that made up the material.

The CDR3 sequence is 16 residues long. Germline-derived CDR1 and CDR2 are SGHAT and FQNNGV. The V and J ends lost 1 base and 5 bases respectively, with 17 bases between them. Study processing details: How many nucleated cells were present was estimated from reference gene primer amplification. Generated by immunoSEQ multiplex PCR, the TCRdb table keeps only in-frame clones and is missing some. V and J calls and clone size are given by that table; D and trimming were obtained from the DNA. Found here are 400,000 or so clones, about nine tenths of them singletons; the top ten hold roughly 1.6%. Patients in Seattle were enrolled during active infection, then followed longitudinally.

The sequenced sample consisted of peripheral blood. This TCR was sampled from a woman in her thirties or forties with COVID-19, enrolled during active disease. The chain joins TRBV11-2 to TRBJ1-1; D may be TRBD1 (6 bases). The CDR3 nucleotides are TGTGCCAGCAGCTTAGTCAGGGGACCCCCTGAAACTGAAGCTTTCTTT. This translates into CASSLVRGPPETEAFF.